Presented here are 5 T cell receptor beta chains from one specimen sequenced in a study of T cell clonotyping in hematopoietic cell transplantation. Profiling relied on immunoSEQ multiplex PCR, and the TCRdb table lists in-frame clones only, not all of them. The table lists 15,000 to 20,000 clones, about 85% of them singletons, with roughly 4.2% in the top ten. The material was PBMCs, obtained 100 days after allogeneic stem cell transplant. All receptors derive from a male patient over 55 who had an allogeneic stem cell transplant from a related donor, so the T cells may come from the graft donor. Some clones in this sample may be carry-over from other donors' samples.

This clone was picked up one time. J is TRBJ1-5 and V is TRBV19; D unclear. V shed 1 base and J shed 8 bases, with 6 bases lying between them. The length of the CDR3 is 12 residues. The germline CDR1 and CDR2 sequences are LNHDA and SQIVND (reference sequence). The CDR3 coding sequence is TGTGCCAGTAGTATAGGTGGGGAGCCCCAGCATTTT. Protein: CASSIGGEPQHF.

The chain links TRBV7-8 to TRBJ1-2, with a weak D call TRBD1 (6 bases). The CDR3 totals 13 residues. The V end was cut by 2 bases, the J end by 6 bases, with 10 bases between. Germline V gene sequence: CDR1 SGHVS, CDR2 FQNEAQ. In DNA form, the CDR3 reads TGTGCCAGCAGCTTAATCAGGGGCCATGGCTACACCTTC. Protein product: CASSLIRGHGYTF. Using reference TRBV7-8 and TRBJ1-2 for the parts outside the CDR3, the full variable domain is GAGVSQSPRYKVAKRGQDVALRCDPISGHVSLFWYQQALGQGPEFLTYFQNEAQLDKSGLPSDRFFAERPEGSVSTLKIQRTQQEDSAVYLCASSLIRGHGYTFGSGTRLTVV.

CDR3 sequence reads: CASRVGEGNYGYTF. The CDR3, as DNA: TGTGCCAGCAGGGTGGGAGAGGGAAACTATGGCTACACCTTC. The V gene is TRBV2, the J gene TRBJ1-2, with no clear D. V lost 6 bases to trimming and J lost 2 bases, with 13 bases between them. The CDR3 is made up of 14 amino acids. Per germline, CDR1 SNHLY and CDR2 FYNNEI.

The J gene is TRBJ2-7, the V gene TRBV10-1; D may be TRBD1 (5 bases). Germline loops: CDR1 WNHNN, CDR2 SYGVQD (reference sequence). The CDR3 has 14 residues. The germline V and J ends were trimmed by 6 bases and 6 bases, with 18 bases remaining between them. This chain's CDR3 is CASSGDSLGGEQYF. Here the CDR3 DNA reads TGCGCCAGCAGCGGAGACAGTCTTGGCGGCGAGCAGTACTTC.

The chain is built from TRBV4-2 and TRBJ1-1, with D tentatively TRBD1 (5 bases). The CDR3 is 14 residues long. The germline V gene has CDR1 LGHNA and CDR2 YNFKEQ. Trimming removed 1 base from V and 3 bases from J, with 9 bases in between. Here the CDR3 reads CASSQAQGDTEAFF. Here the CDR3 DNA reads TGTGCCAGCAGCCAAGCTCAGGGAGACACTGAAGCTTTCTTT.